The rows below give T cell receptor beta chains drawn from one sample of a study of control samples from healthy donors and cancer patients. Some clones are missing from TCRdb's copy, which holds only in-frame ones; the method was immunoSEQ multiplex PCR. Of roughly 120,000 clones detected, 85% to 95% appear once; the ten largest clones hold 1.5% to 2%. Sequences were obtained from PBMCs. The receptors stem from a man aged 45-60 years with head and neck cancer. CDR3s include the opening cysteine and the closing phenylalanine or tryptophan. D genes are given only for firm matches. Only some rows state a clone size, as once, few, many or a class for expanded clones.

V: TRBV28
D: .
J: TRBJ1-1
length: 13
size: .
CDR3: CASSFPPNTEAFF
DNA: TGTGCCAGCAGTTTTCCACCGAACACTGAAGCTTTCTTT

V: TRBV7-9
D: .
J: TRBJ2-7
length: 11
size: .
CDR3: CASEGNYEQYF
DNA: TGTGCCAGCGAGGGAAACTACGAGCAGTACTTC

V: TRBV14
D: TRBD2
J: TRBJ2-3
length: 16
size: .
CDR3: CASSRLAGGLTDTQYF
DNA: TGTGCCAGCAGCCGGTTAGCGGGGGGCCTCACAGATACGCAGTATTTT

V: TRBV7-9
D: TRBD2
J: TRBJ2-7
length: 19
size: once
CDR3: CASSLGGLAGVPIPYEQYF
DNA: TGTGCCAGCAGCTTAGGGGGTCTAGCGGGGGTCCCGATACCCTACGAGCAGTACTTC

V: TRBV3-1/TRBV3-2
D: .
J: TRBJ2-2
length: 13
size: .
CDR3: CASSHISPGELFF
DNA: TGTGCCAGCAGCCACATTTCTCCCGGGGAGCTGTTTTTT

V: TRBV6-2/TRBV6-3
D: TRBD1
J: TRBJ2-7
length: 15
size: once
CDR3: CASSLQGPSYYEQYF
DNA: TGTGCCAGCAGTTTACAGGGGCCTTCCTACTACGAGCAGTACTTC

V: TRBV4-3
D: .
J: TRBJ2-7
length: 16
size: .
CDR3: CASSQAGGQGPYEQYF
DNA: TGCGCCAGCAGCCAAGCGGGCGGGCAGGGGCCCTACGAGCAGTACTTC

V: TRBV9
D: .
J: TRBJ2-3
length: 13
size: .
CDR3: CASSDPPGDTQYF
DNA: TGTGCCAGCAGCGATCCCCCCGGAGATACGCAGTATTTT

V: TRBV3-1/TRBV3-2
D: .
J: TRBJ2-5
length: 13
size: .
CDR3: CASSQGASGTQYF
DNA: TGTGCCAGCAGCCAAGGGGCAAGTGGGACCCAGTACTTC

V: TRBV11-2
D: .
J: TRBJ2-1
length: 13
size: many
CDR3: CASSLMGFNEQFF
DNA: TGTGCCAGCAGCTTAATGGGGTTCAATGAGCAGTTCTTC

V: TRBV7-3
D: TRBD1
J: TRBJ1-1
length: 15
size: .
CDR3: CASSLQARGQTEAFF
DNA: TGTGCCAGCAGCCTTCAGGCCAGGGGGCAAACTGAAGCTTTCTTT

V: TRBV7-3
D: TRBD1
J: TRBJ2-3
length: 19
size: many
CDR3: CASSTKLRDRGLYQDTQYF
DNA: TGTGCCAGCAGCACTAAACTTCGGGACAGGGGGCTGTATCAAGATACGCAGTATTTT

V: TRBV6-5
D: TRBD1
J: TRBJ1-3
length: 15
size: .
CDR3: CASRKGTASGNTIYF
DNA: TGTGCCAGCAGAAAAGGGACAGCCTCTGGAAACACCATATATTTT

V: TRBV5-6
D: TRBD2
J: TRBJ2-3
length: 17
size: .
CDR3: CASSLGQRGAAGDTQYF
DNA: TGTGCCAGCAGCTTGGGGCAGCGGGGGGCCGCAGGGGATACGCAGTATTTT

V: TRBV2
D: .
J: TRBJ2-3
length: 14
size: .
CDR3: CASSWWQSTDTQYF
DNA: TGTGCCAGCAGTTGGTGGCAGAGCACAGATACGCAGTATTTT

V: TRBV7-2
D: TRBD1
J: TRBJ1-5
length: 15
size: once
CDR3: CASSLNRGVGQPQHF
DNA: TGTGCCAGCAGCTTAAACAGGGGGGTAGGACAGCCCCAGCATTTT

V: TRBV5-4
D: .
J: TRBJ2-5
length: 14
size: once
CDR3: CASSLSTGKRTQYF
DNA: TGTGCCAGCAGCCTCAGTACAGGGAAGAGGACCCAGTACTTC

V: TRBV13
D: .
J: TRBJ2-4
length: 15
size: .
CDR3: CASSFRGYAKNIQYF
DNA: TGTGCCAGCAGCTTCAGGGGCTATGCCAAAAACATTCAGTACTTC

V: TRBV15
D: .
J: TRBJ1-6
length: 16
size: few
CDR3: CATSRVTSSYNSPLHF
DNA: TGTGCCACCAGCAGGGTGACGAGCTCCTATAATTCACCCCTCCACTTT

V: TRBV4-3
D: .
J: TRBJ2-7
length: 15
size: .
CDR3: CASSQDKGSSYEQYF
DNA: TGCGCCAGCAGCCAAGATAAGGGAAGCTCCTACGAGCAGTACTTC

V: TRBV19
D: .
J: TRBJ1-4
length: 13
size: .
CDR3: CASSISGEEKLFF
DNA: TGTGCCAGTAGTATTTCAGGGGAAGAAAAACTGTTTTTT

V: TRBV28
D: .
J: TRBJ1-5
length: 16
size: .
CDR3: CASSPHQTSLNQPQHF
DNA: TGTGCCAGCAGTCCACACCAGACAAGCCTTAATCAGCCCCAGCATTTT

V: TRBV9
D: .
J: TRBJ2-1
length: 15
size: .
CDR3: CASSVGSMVVNEQFF
DNA: TGTGCCAGCAGCGTAGGGTCTATGGTCGTCAATGAGCAGTTCTTC

V: TRBV30
D: .
J: TRBJ1-1
length: 13
size: .
CDR3: CAWRHTGYTEAFF
DNA: TGTGCCTGGAGGCATACAGGGTACACTGAAGCTTTCTTT

V: TRBV21-1
D: .
J: TRBJ2-5
length: 18
size: .
CDR3: CASSPRGRGLVVGETQYF
DNA: TGTGCCAGCAGCCCCCGGGGCAGGGGGCTGGTTGTAGGTGAGACCCAGTACTTC

V: TRBV19
D: TRBD2
J: TRBJ2-5
length: 14
size: .
CDR3: CASSIWGGSETQYF
DNA: TGTGCCAGTAGTATATGGGGGGGTTCGGAGACCCAGTACTTC

V: TRBV4-1
D: TRBD2
J: TRBJ2-3
length: 18
size: .
CDR3: CASSQGTSGGVRTDTQYF
DNA: TGCGCCAGCAGCCAAGGGACTAGCGGGGGGGTGCGCACAGATACGCAGTATTTT

V: TRBV7-9
D: TRBD1
J: TRBJ1-2
length: 15
size: .
CDR3: CASSPDRGLLYGYTF
DNA: TGTGCCAGCAGCCCAGACAGGGGGCTTCTCTATGGCTACACCTTC

V: TRBV5-3
D: .
J: TRBJ2-4
length: 18
size: .
CDR3: CARSREQPIMGAKNIQYF
DNA: TGTGCCAGAAGCAGGGAGCAGCCCATCATGGGGGCCAAAAACATTCAGTACTTC

V: TRBV9
D: .
J: TRBJ1-2
length: 15
size: .
CDR3: CASSVDLGPESRYTF
DNA: TGTGCCAGCAGCGTAGACTTGGGACCAGAGTCACGCTACACCTTC

V: TRBV19
D: .
J: TRBJ2-7
length: 13
size: .
CDR3: CASSIGQAYEQYF
DNA: TGTGCCAGTAGTATAGGGCAGGCCTACGAGCAGTACTTC

V: TRBV4-1
D: TRBD1
J: TRBJ2-5
length: 17
size: once
CDR3: CASSQDRGTGQKETQYF
DNA: TGCGCCAGCAGCCAAGACCGAGGGACAGGACAGAAAGAGACCCAGTACTTC

V: TRBV11-2
D: .
J: TRBJ2-2
length: 14
size: .
CDR3: CASSRGGLTGELFF
DNA: TGTGCCAGCAGCCGAGGGGGTTTGACCGGGGAGCTGTTTTTT

V: TRBV4-2
D: .
J: TRBJ1-3
length: 14
size: .
CDR3: CASSQGSSGNTIYF
DNA: TGTGCCAGCAGCCAAGGAAGCTCTGGAAACACCATATATTTT

V: TRBV7-2
D: TRBD1
J: TRBJ1-1
length: 17
size: .
CDR3: CASSLGRQGLVNTEAFF
DNA: TGTGCCAGCAGCTTAGGGAGACAGGGGTTGGTGAACACTGAAGCTTTCTTT

V: TRBV3-1/TRBV3-2
D: .
J: TRBJ2-5
length: 12
size: .
CDR3: CASSQGGGARDF
DNA: TGTGCCAGCAGCCAAGGAGGGGGGGCCCGCGACTTC

V: TRBV4-3
D: .
J: TRBJ2-5
length: 12
size: .
CDR3: CASSHRGETQYF
DNA: TGCGCCAGCAGCCACAGGGGTGAGACCCAGTACTTC

V: TRBV6-5
D: TRBD1
J: TRBJ2-1
length: 16
size: .
CDR3: CASSYSMGQGFNEQFF
DNA: TGTGCCAGCAGTTACTCGATGGGACAGGGCTTCAATGAGCAGTTCTTC

V: TRBV6-5
D: TRBD1
J: TRBJ1-2
length: 14
size: once
CDR3: CASRIDRGPYGYTF
DNA: TGTGCCAGCAGGATCGACAGGGGCCCCTATGGCTACACCTTC

V: TRBV6-6
D: .
J: TRBJ2-2
length: 16
size: .
CDR3: CASTGEGRANTGELFF
DNA: TGTGCCAGTACGGGTGAGGGGCGCGCGAACACCGGGGAGCTGTTTTTT

V: TRBV5-4
D: .
J: TRBJ1-2
length: 20
size: .
CDR3: CASSLDPWGQALRRDYGYTF
DNA: TGTGCCAGCAGCTTGGACCCTTGGGGACAAGCACTAAGAAGGGACTATGGCTACACCTTC

V: TRBV19
D: TRBD1
J: TRBJ1-4
length: 16
size: once
CDR3: CASSIYGQGTNEKLFF
DNA: TGTGCCAGTAGTATTTACGGACAGGGGACTAATGAAAAACTGTTTTTT

V: TRBV10-2
D: TRBD2
J: TRBJ2-7
length: 14
size: .
CDR3: CASSGTSGVHEQYF
DNA: TGCGCCAGCAGTGGGACTAGCGGGGTCCACGAGCAGTACTTC

V: TRBV11-2
D: TRBD2
J: TRBJ2-7
length: 14
size: .
CDR3: CASSLGHGGTEQYF
DNA: TGTGCCAGCAGCTTAGGGCACGGGGGGACCGAGCAGTACTTC

V: TRBV5-8
D: .
J: TRBJ1-1
length: 13
size: .
CDR3: CASSLSVATEAFF
DNA: TGTGCCAGCAGCTTGTCAGTTGCCACTGAAGCTTTCTTT

V: TRBV19
D: TRBD1
J: TRBJ1-2
length: 13
size: medium-sized
CDR3: CASSPQGAHGYTF
DNA: TGTGCCAGTAGTCCCCAGGGGGCGCATGGCTACACCTTC